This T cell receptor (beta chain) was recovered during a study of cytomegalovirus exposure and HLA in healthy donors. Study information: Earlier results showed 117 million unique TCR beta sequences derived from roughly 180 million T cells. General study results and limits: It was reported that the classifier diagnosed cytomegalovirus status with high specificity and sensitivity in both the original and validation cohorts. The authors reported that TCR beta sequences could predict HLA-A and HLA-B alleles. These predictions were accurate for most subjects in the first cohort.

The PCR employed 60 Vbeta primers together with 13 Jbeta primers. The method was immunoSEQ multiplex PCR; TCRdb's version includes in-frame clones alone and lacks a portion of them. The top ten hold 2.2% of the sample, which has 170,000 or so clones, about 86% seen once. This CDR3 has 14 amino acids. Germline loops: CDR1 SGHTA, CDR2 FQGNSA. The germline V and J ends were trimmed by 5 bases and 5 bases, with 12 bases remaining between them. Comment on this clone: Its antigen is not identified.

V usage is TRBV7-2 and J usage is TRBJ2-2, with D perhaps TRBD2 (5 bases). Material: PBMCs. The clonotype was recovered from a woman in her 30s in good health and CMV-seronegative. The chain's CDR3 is CASSPPRRTGELFF. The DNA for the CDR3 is TGTGCCAGCAGCCCCCCGAGGAGGACCGGGGAGCTGTTTTTT.